The 22 T cell receptor beta chains below come from one sample, sequenced in a study of CD8 T cells in ankylosing spondylitis. Study-level points and caveats: Ankylosing spondylitis blood appeared to carry a characteristic TCR beta motif of roughly eight highly homologous variants.

Their cognate antigens are unknown. TCRdb reprocessed the 5' RACE reads with MiXCR, giving one entry per CDR3 protein. The sample carries around 450,000 distinct CDR3 sequences, 25% to 30% recorded once. The sequencing input was blood, either unsorted or a sorted T cell fraction (not recorded which). The receptors stem from a male donor with ankylosing spondylitis.

J is TRBJ1-1 and V is TRBV20-1; TRBD1 aligns across 7 bases. Trimming at V came to 6 bases and at J to 2 bases, leaving 6 bases not matched to a gene. This CDR3 contains 13 residues. The germline gives CDR1 DFQATT, CDR2 SNEGSKA (reference sequence). CDR3 loop: CSAETGINTEAFF. In DNA form, the CDR3 reads TGCAGTGCCGAGACAGGGATAAACACTGAAGCTTTCTTT.

There are a few counts of this clonotype. The chain joins TRBV7-2 to TRBJ1-3; D unclear. CDR3 length equals 13 residues. From germline, CDR1 is SGHTA and CDR2 FQGNSA. Between the trimmed V and J ends, which lost 1 base and 6 bases, there was a span of 7 bases. CDR3 DNA: TGTGCCAGCAGCTTAGTCCCCCCAAACACCATATATTTT. Protein product: CASSLVPPNTIYF.

This clonotype has only a few counts. The genes are TRBV4-1 and TRBJ2-6; unclear D gene. Looked up from germline, CDR1 is MGHRA and CDR2 is YSYEKL. The CDR3 is 13 amino acids. Trimming took off 1 base at V and 4 bases at J, with 2 bases between the two ends. CDR3 DNA: TGCGCCAGCAGCCAAGCCGGGGCCAACGTCCTGACTTTC. Its protein product is CASSQAGANVLTF.

The V gene is TRBV20-1, the J gene TRBJ1-2; D gene uncertain. Germline V CDR1 and CDR2: DFQATT, SNEGSKA (reference sequence). This CDR3 contains 12 residues. Trimming took 5 bases from V and 4 from J, leaving 11 bases between them. CDR3 sequence: CSAQSGGYGYTF. For the CDR3, the DNA is TGCAGTGCTCAATCCGGTGGCTATGGCTACACCTTC.

This clonotype has a handful of counts. The J gene is TRBJ1-5, the V gene TRBV29-1; no firm D call. Germline V lookup: CDR1 SQVTM, CDR2 ANQGSEA. CDR3 size: 13 residues. For the CDR3, the DNA is TGCAGACTACTAGCAGATAGCAATCAGCCCCAGCATTTT. Its protein is CRLLADSNQPQHF.

This clonotype was observed a handful of times. This chain connects TRBV21-1 to TRBJ1-5; TRBD1, the table's D call, was not compared with the DNA. TRBV21-1 is tagged as a pseudogene. The CDR3 extends over 15 amino acids. CDR3 protein: CASSKGGGGNQPQHF. CDR3 in DNA: TGTGCCAGCAGCAAAGGGGGGGGCGGTAATCAGCCCCAGCATTTT.

This clonotype was seen a few times. The CDR3 bases are TGTGCCAGCAGCGTCCCGGGACAGGGCTCCTATGGCTACACCTTC. Residues: CASSVPGQGSYGYTF. The V gene is TRBV5-5, the J gene TRBJ1-2, with 9 nucleotides matching TRBD1. J was trimmed by 4 bases and V by 4 bases; bases with no gene match: 8. Germline V gives CDR1 SGHKS, CDR2 YYEKEE (reference sequence). This CDR3 is built from 15 residues. Using reference TRBV5-5 and TRBJ1-2 for the parts outside the CDR3, the full variable domain is DAGVTQSPTHLIKTRGQQVTLRCSPISGHKSVSWYQQVLGQGPQFIFQYYEKEERGRGNFPDRFSARQFPNYSSELNVNALLLGDSALYLCASSVPGQGSYGYTFGSGTRLTVV.

The J gene is TRBJ2-2, the V gene TRBV7-9, with a tentative D call TRBD1 (5 bases). With 4 bases removed from V and 5 bases from J, the gap between germline ends came to 17 bases. There are 16 residues in the CDR3. CDR1 is SEHNR and CDR2 is FQNEAQ in the germline V gene (reference sequence). CDR3 nucleotides: TGTGCCAGCAGCTCCCCTGGTGGGGCTTGGACCGGGGAGCTGTTTTTT. The encoded protein is CASSSPGGAWTGELFF.

This clonotype has more than one count but fewer than ten. This chain joins TRBV7-8 and TRBJ2-6; D is possibly TRBD1 (5 bases). CDR3 size: 16 residues. Trimming stripped 4 bases from V and 0 bases from J, with 10 bases between. Germline assignment: CDR1 SGHVS and CDR2 FQNEAQ. The CDR3 region is CASSYRRDSGANVLTF. CDR3 DNA sequence: TGTGCCAGCAGCTACCGCAGGGACTCTGGGGCCAACGTCCTGACTTTC. The full variable domain, completed using reference TRBV7-8 and TRBJ2-6, is GAGVSQSPRYKVAKRGQDVALRCDPISGHVSLFWYQQALGQGPEFLTYFQNEAQLDKSGLPSDRFFAERPEGSVSTLKIQRTQQEDSAVYLCASSYRRDSGANVLTFGAGSRLTVL.

The table lists this clonotype with a few counts. The chain employs TRBV4-1 and TRBJ2-1; 14 bases are a match to TRBD2. CDR1 and CDR2 from the germline V gene are MGHRA and YSYEKL. Trimming removed 3 bases from V and 9 bases from J; junction bases left unmatched: 4. The CDR3 totals 15 residues. CDR3 sequence: CASSQGTSGRREQFF. CDR3 bases: TGCGCCAGCAGCCAGGGGACTAGCGGGAGACGTGAGCAGTTCTTC.

The chain links TRBV7-2 to TRBJ2-2; 8 nucleotides agree with TRBD1. CDR3 size: 15 residues. J lost 5 bases, V lost 6 bases, and 8 bases had no gene match. From germline, CDR1 is SGHTA and CDR2 FQGNSA. The CDR3 region has the DNA TGTGCCAGCAGTTTTCAGGGGGCTGAGACCGGGGAGCTGTTTTTT. This codes for CASSFQGAETGELFF.

The chain links TRBV29-1 to TRBJ1-2, with TRBD1 matching over 9 bases. With V trimmed by 5 bases and J by 0 bases, 4 bases remained unmatched. Per germline, CDR1 SQVTM and CDR2 ANQGSEA. The CDR3 covers 14 residues. For the CDR3, the DNA is TGCAGCGTTCGTCGACAGGGGGCTAACTATGGCTACACCTTC. This gives the protein CSVRRQGANYGYTF.

J is TRBJ1-2 and V is TRBV5-1, with D maybe TRBD1 (6 bases). V was clipped by 2 bases and J by 6 bases, with 8 bases between them. Germline lookup yields CDR1 SGHRS and CDR2 YFSETQ. This CDR3 has 12 amino acids. The CDR3 protein is CASSFSGDGYTF. DNA for the CDR3: TGCGCCAGCAGCTTCTCAGGGGATGGCTACACCTTC.

This clonotype was seen ten or more times. This chain links TRBV12-3 or TRBV12-4 with TRBJ2-2, with 9 bases lining up with TRBD1. The J segment lost 4 bases and the V segment lost 6 bases, leaving 6 bases of the junction unmatched. The CDR3 consists of 15 residues. CDR3 bases: TGTGCCAGCAGCCCACAGGGGGCCGGCACCGGGGAGCTGTTTTTT. Protein sequence: CASSPQGAGTGELFF.

This clonotype showed up just a few times. The V gene is TRBV11-2, the J gene TRBJ2-7; possibly TRBD1 for D (8 bases). The CDR3 length is 16 residues. Per the germline V gene, CDR1 is SGHAT and CDR2 is FQNNGV. Trimming took 7 bases from V and 2 from J, leaving 21 bases between them. CDR3 in amino acids: CASTPGGADRAYEQYF. In nucleotides, the CDR3 is TGTGCCAGCACCCCGGGGGGTGCGGACAGGGCCTACGAGCAGTACTTC.

The sample holds a few counts of this clonotype. The chain combines TRBV7-9 with TRBJ1-4, with 10 nucleotides matching TRBD1. This CDR3 spans 15 amino acids. CDR1 is SEHNR, CDR2 FQNEAQ, per germline (reference sequence). V was pared by 1 base and J by 6 bases, with 2 bases of the junction left unmatched. The chain's CDR3 is CASSLEGTGDEKLFF. In nucleotides, the CDR3 is TGTGCCAGCAGCTTAGAAGGGACAGGGGATGAAAAACTGTTTTTT.

This chain joins TRBV5-1 and TRBJ2-1, with 11 bases that match TRBD2. This CDR3 is 20 amino acids long. The V segment lost 0 bases and the J segment 0 bases; nucleotides outside the gene matches: 11. Per germline, CDR1 SGHRS and CDR2 YFSETQ. CDR3 sequence (DNA): TGCGCCAGCAGCTTGGGGGCTAGCGGGAGGTATCTTAGCTCCTACAATGAGCAGTTCTTC. Translation gives CASSLGASGRYLSSYNEQFF. Complete variable domain (other parts from reference TRBV5-1 and TRBJ2-1): KAGVTQTPRYLIKTRGQQVTLSCSPISGHRSVSWYQQTPGQGLQFLFEYFSETQRNKGNFPGRFSGRQFSNSRSEMNVSTLELGDSALYLCASSLGASGRYLSSYNEQFFGPGTRLTVL.

Ten or more counts support this clonotype. V usage is TRBV6-5 and J usage is TRBJ2-3, with 11 bases that match TRBD2. The CDR3 runs to 16 residues. Unmatched junction bases numbered 5, after V lost 0 bases and J lost 6 bases. Germline V lookup: CDR1 MNHEY, CDR2 SVGAGI. The CDR3 DNA is TGTGCCAGCAGTTACTCCCTAGCGGGAGGAGAGGATACGCAGTATTTT. Translated: CASSYSLAGGEDTQYF.

CDR3 residues: CASSYENYGYTF. The CDR3 DNA follows: TGTGCCAGCAGTTACGAAAACTATGGCTACACCTTC. The V and J genes are TRBV12-3 or TRBV12-4 and TRBJ1-2; no definite D call. Trimming took off 4 bases at V and 2 bases at J, with 5 bases between the two ends. The CDR3 totals 12 residues.

This clonotype was counted a few times. The chain carries TRBV20-1 and TRBJ2-2, with 10 bases lining up with TRBD2. Unmatched junction bases numbered 3, after V lost 2 bases and J lost 6 bases. Germline assignment: CDR1 DFQATT and CDR2 SNEGSKA (reference sequence). The CDR3 covers 14 residues. CDR3 sequence reads: CSARPAGGSGELFF. DNA of the CDR3: TGCAGTGCTAGACCAGCGGGAGGGTCCGGGGAGCTGTTTTTT.

The genes are TRBV7-2 and TRBJ2-3, with D unclear. This CDR3 spans 14 amino acids. Germline V gives CDR1 SGHTA, CDR2 FQGNSA. V was clipped by 4 bases and J by 5 bases, with 13 bases between them. The CDR3 nucleotides are TGTGCCAGCAGCTCCTATAACCCGGGAGATACGCAGTATTTT. This translates into CASSSYNPGDTQYF. The variable domain in full, completed from reference TRBV7-2 and TRBJ2-3, reads GAGVSQSPSNKVTEKGKDVELRCDPISGHTALYWYRQSLGQGLEFLIYFQGNSAPDKSGLPSDRFSAERTGGSVSTLTIQRTQQEDSAVYLCASSSYNPGDTQYFGPGTRLTVL.

This clonotype was detected only a few times. The chain carries TRBV24-1 and TRBJ2-1; 7 bases align to TRBD2. The germline V gene has CDR1 KGHDR and CDR2 SFDVKD. The ends lost 3 bases at V and 1 base at J; junction bases unmatched: 11. CDR3 length: 18 residues. CDR3 DNA: TGTGCCACCAGTGATCAGAAACTAGCGCCCGTTTCCTACAATGAGCAGTTCTTC. This sequence encodes CATSDQKLAPVSYNEQFF.